These 24 T cell receptor beta chains were sequenced from one sample in a study of memory CD4+ T cells and cytomegalovirus serostatus. Method: immunoSEQ multiplex PCR; TCRdb's copy keeps in-frame clones and lacks some. Of some 67,000 clones listed, about 78% are singletons. The sort gate was single viable CD3+CD4+CD8-CD45RO+ cells for memory CD4+ T cells. The material sequenced was memory CD4+ T cells from blood. The receptors here all came from an adult in good health and CMV-seropositive.

In its sample, this clone was seen a few times. V and J are TRBV5-1 and TRBJ2-1, with D possibly being TRBD2 (6 bases). V gave up 0 bases and J gave up 7 bases, with 8 bases separating them. From germline, CDR1 is SGHRS and CDR2 YFSETQ. The CDR3 loop spans 13 amino acids. CDR3 sequence reads: CASSLELANEQFF. The DNA of the CDR3 is TGCGCCAGCAGCTTGGAACTAGCTAATGAGCAGTTCTTC.

The CDR3 DNA reads as TGTGCCAGTCGACCGGGGAGAGTGATAAAGCAGTTCTTC. It yields the protein CASRPGRVIKQFF. J is TRBJ2-1 and V is TRBV28; TRBD2 is a possible D gene (5 bases). V was clipped by 9 bases and J by 11 bases, with 20 bases between them. The CDR3 spans 13 residues. The germline CDR1 and CDR2 sequences are MDHEN and SYDVKM.

The J gene is TRBJ2-7, the V gene TRBV9; 7 bases fit TRBD2. The V segment lost 7 bases and the J segment 4 bases; nucleotides outside the gene matches: 11. CDR1 and CDR2 (germline): SGDLS, YYNGEE. The CDR3 totals 14 residues. The DNA of the CDR3 is TGTGCCAGCGCCTCTGGGGAGGGTGGATACGAGCAGTACTTC. This translates into CASASGEGGYEQYF.

The V and J genes are TRBV28 and TRBJ2-5, with D hard to call. CDR1 and CDR2 from the germline V gene are MDHEN and SYDVKM. V shed 3 bases and J shed 4 bases, with 9 bases lying between them. This CDR3 has 13 amino acids. CDR3 amino acids: CASSFSSVETQYF. In nucleotides, the CDR3 is TGTGCCAGCAGTTTTTCAAGCGTAGAGACCCAGTACTTC.

The gene calls are TRBV4-1 and TRBJ1-4; 10 bases fit TRBD1. Per the germline V gene, CDR1 is MGHRA and CDR2 is YSYEKL. The CDR3 is 18 amino acids. The V and J ends lost 3 bases and 0 bases, in that order; junction bases with no gene match: 7. The CDR3 here is CASSQTPGQGTTNEKLFF. DNA for the CDR3: TGCGCCAGCAGCCAGACCCCGGGACAGGGGACAACTAATGAAAAACTGTTTTTT.

The rearrangement uses TRBV18 and TRBJ2-3; D call uncertain. The CDR3 extends over 12 amino acids. V lost 3 bases and J lost 2, with 3 bases in between. CDR1 is KGHSH, CDR2 LQKENI, per germline. The CDR3 DNA follows: TGTGCCAGCTCACCTGACACAGATACGCAGTATTTT. Amino acid sequence: CASSPDTDTQYF. Drawing the rest from reference TRBV18 and TRBJ2-3, the complete variable domain is NAGVMQNPRHLVRRRGQEARLRCSPMKGHSHVYWYRQLPEEGLKFMVYLQKENIIDESGMPKERFSAEFPKEGPSILRIQQVVRGDSAAYFCASSPDTDTQYFGPGTRLTVL.

The chain joins TRBV7-6 to TRBJ2-7, with TRBD1 as a possible D gene (7 bases). This CDR3 has 15 residues. Trimming removed 1 base at V and 5 bases at J, with 15 bases between. Germline loops: CDR1 SGHVS, CDR2 FNYEAQ. CDR3 DNA sequence: TGTGCCAGCAGCTTAGGGGCAGGGGGGAACAACGAGCAGTACTTC. It translates to CASSLGAGGNNEQYF.

J is TRBJ2-1 and V is TRBV4-1, with 8 bases identical to TRBD2. Germline values: CDR1 MGHRA, CDR2 YSYEKL. The CDR3 spans 16 residues. The V segment lost 1 base and the J segment 3 bases; nucleotides outside the gene matches: 5. The CDR3 is CASSQARGASYNEQFF. CDR3 bases: TGCGCCAGCAGCCAAGCGCGGGGGGCTAGCTACAATGAGCAGTTCTTC.

This clone has just one count. The V call is TRBV14, the J call TRBJ1-2; D is ambiguous. Germline V CDR1 and CDR2: SGHDN, FVKESK. This CDR3 comprises 14 residues. The germline V and J ends were trimmed by 0 bases and 7 bases, with 12 bases remaining between them. The CDR3 region is CASSQDPGDRGYTF. The CDR3 region has the DNA TGTGCCAGCAGCCAAGATCCTGGCGACCGTGGCTACACCTTC.

The rearrangement links TRBV5-1 to TRBJ1-2, with D possibly being TRBD1 (5 bases). This CDR3 contains 15 residues. The germline V gene has CDR1 SGHRS and CDR2 YFSETQ. Trimming stripped 7 bases from V and 5 bases from J, with 21 bases between. In DNA, the CDR3 is TGCGCCAGCGCCAGTCAGAGTGACAGTCATTATGGCTACACCTTC. Protein: CASASQSDSHYGYTF.

This clone showed up just once. The gene calls are TRBV19 and TRBJ2-1; D possibly corresponds to TRBD2 (6 bases). Germline-derived CDR1 and CDR2 are LNHDA and SQIVND (reference sequence). With 2 bases removed from V and 8 bases from J, the gap between germline ends came to 10 bases. The CDR3 has 13 residues. DNA for the CDR3: TGTGCCAGTAGTATACCGGGGGTTGATGAGCAGTTCTTC. Translating it yields CASSIPGVDEQFF.

Here the CDR3 reads CASSLTGAGNTIYF. The CDR3 DNA reads TGTGCCAGCAGCCTAACGGGAGCTGGAAACACCATATATTTT. The J gene is TRBJ1-3, the V gene TRBV5-6; D not resolved. Germline V gene lookup returns CDR1 SGHDT and CDR2 YYEEEE. Trimming shortened V by 4 bases and J by 2 bases, and 10 bases separated the two germline ends. The CDR3 consists of 14 residues.

The V and J genes are TRBV5-5 and TRBJ1-1; D is undetermined. Germline loops: CDR1 SGHKS, CDR2 YYEKEE (reference sequence). Trimming removed 5 bases at V and 5 bases at J, with 16 bases between. The CDR3 has 14 amino acids. The CDR3 DNA follows: TGTGCCAGCAGGGATACAGTGGGTGGGACTGAAGCTTTCTTT. Its protein is CASRDTVGGTEAFF.

This chain links TRBV11-2 with TRBJ2-3; D is undetermined. The length of the CDR3 is 13 residues. The germline V gene has CDR1 SGHAT and CDR2 FQNNGV. V was clipped by 5 bases and J by 4 bases, with 10 bases between them. The CDR3 region is CASSPLGADTQYF. In DNA, the CDR3 is TGTGCCAGCAGCCCCCTCGGCGCAGATACGCAGTATTTT. Full variable domain (rest looked up from reference TRBV11-2 and TRBJ2-3): EAGVAQSPRYKIIEKRQSVAFWCNPISGHATLYWYQQILGQGPKLLIQFQNNGVVDDSQLPKDRFSAERLKGVDSTLKIQPAKLEDSAVYLCASSPLGADTQYFGPGTRLTVL.

This chain uses TRBV4-2 with TRBJ1-4; 7 bases fit TRBD1. CDR3 length: 16 amino acids. V lost 4 bases, J lost 0 bases, and 5 bases stayed unmatched. Germline values: CDR1 LGHNA, CDR2 YNFKEQ. DNA for the CDR3: TGTGCCAGCAGCCTAGTAGACAGGGCAACTAATGAAAAACTGTTTTTT. It yields the protein CASSLVDRATNEKLFF.

This clone showed up just once. The chain uses TRBV6-1 and TRBJ2-7, with 15 nucleotides matching TRBD2. The germline gives CDR1 MNHNS, CDR2 SASEGT. The ends lost 7 bases at V and 4 bases at J; junction bases unmatched: 5. The CDR3 loop spans 15 amino acids. CDR3 sequence reads: CASTWTSGGGYEQYF. CDR3 bases: TGTGCCAGCACTTGGACTAGCGGGGGGGGTTACGAGCAGTACTTC.

The rearrangement uses TRBV6-6 and TRBJ1-6, with 7 positions matching TRBD1. Germline V gene lookup returns CDR1 MNHNY and CDR2 SVGAGI (reference sequence). With V trimmed by 2 bases and J by 7 bases, 8 bases remained unmatched. This CDR3 has 16 amino acids. CDR3 loop: CASSYPTDRVNSPLHF. The CDR3 DNA reads TGTGCCAGCAGTTACCCCACCGACAGGGTAAATTCACCCCTCCACTTT.

This rearrangement joins TRBV5-1 to TRBJ2-1; no definite D call. Germline V gene lookup returns CDR1 SGHRS and CDR2 YFSETQ. Trimming took off 2 bases at V and 7 bases at J, with 10 bases between the two ends. The CDR3 covers 13 residues. The CDR3 reads CASSLIARNEQFF. CDR3 nucleotide sequence: TGCGCCAGCAGCTTAATAGCTAGGAATGAGCAGTTCTTC.

This clone turned up a few times. The chain uses TRBV7-2 and TRBJ1-2; 9 nucleotides line up with TRBD1. With 4 bases clipped from V and 4 bases from J, the junction kept 7 bases outside the gene matches. Germline CDR1 reads SGHTA; CDR2 reads FQGNSA. This CDR3 is built from 15 residues. The CDR3 nucleotides read TGTGCCAGCAGCTCCCAAACAGGGGGCAGCTATGGCTACACCTTC. Its translation: CASSSQTGGSYGYTF.

The V call is TRBV4-3, the J call TRBJ2-7; D gene uncertain. V was cut by 3 bases and J by 1 base, with 19 bases left in between. Germline loops: CDR1 LGHNA, CDR2 YSLEER. This CDR3 is built from 17 residues. CDR3 residues: CASSQSFHVGRSYEQYF. The CDR3 DNA follows: TGCGCCAGCAGCCAGTCGTTCCACGTAGGCAGATCCTACGAGCAGTACTTC.

The rearrangement uses TRBV28 and TRBJ2-2, with D perhaps TRBD2 (7 bases). Trimming removed 4 bases from V and 7 bases from J, with 16 bases in between. CDR1 and CDR2 from the germline V gene are MDHEN and SYDVKM. This CDR3 has 15 residues. The CDR3 region is CASSSGGPDIGELFF. Written as DNA, the CDR3 is TGTGCCAGCAGTTCCGGGGGGCCGGATATCGGGGAGCTGTTTTTT. The full variable domain, rest sourced from reference TRBV28 and TRBJ2-2, is DVKVTQSSRYLVKRTGEKVFLECVQDMDHENMFWYRQDPGLGLRLIYFSYDVKMKEKGDIPEGYSVSREKKERFSLILESASTNQTSMYLCASSSGGPDIGELFFGEGSRLTVL.

The J gene is TRBJ2-5, the V gene TRBV11-2; tentatively, D is TRBD1 or TRBD2 (5 bases each). Per germline, CDR1 SGHAT and CDR2 FQNNGV. V was clipped by 7 bases and J by 3 bases, with 18 bases between them. The CDR3 is 15 residues long. The CDR3 region has the DNA TGTGCCAGCACCTTCAACCCCGGGACCAAAGAGACCCAGTACTTC. The encoded protein is CASTFNPGTKETQYF.

The V gene is TRBV9, the J gene TRBJ2-5, with D perhaps assigned TRBD1 or TRBD2 (5 bases each). CDR1 is SGDLS and CDR2 is YYNGEE in the germline V gene. CDR3 length: 14 amino acids. V was cut by 0 bases and J by 3 bases, with 9 bases left in between. CDR3 in DNA: TGTGCCAGCAGCGTAGATCTGGGGGAAGAGACCCAGTACTTC. Its translation is CASSVDLGEETQYF.

The chain links TRBV14 to TRBJ2-1, with no clear D. Trimming shortened V by 0 bases and J by 10 bases, and 10 bases separated the two germline ends. Germline V gene lookup returns CDR1 SGHDN and CDR2 FVKESK. The CDR3 covers 13 residues. CDR3 nucleotide sequence: TGTGCCAGCAGCCAAGATATAGGGCGGGAGCAGTTCTTC. It encodes CASSQDIGREQFF.